A selection of T cell receptor beta chains follows, all from one sample in a study of T cells in Graves' hyperthyroidism and ophthalmopathy. TCRdb fed the multiplex PCR reads into MiXCR, producing one record per CDR3 protein. The sample shows 250,000 to 350,000 distinct CDR3 sequences, around 22% of them seen only once. Specimen: blood. These receptors were collected from a man aged 30 to 45 with Graves' ophthalmopathy. Each CDR3 is given with its conserved first and last residue. Fields, in order: V gene, J gene, clone size, D gene, CDR3 protein, CDR3 DNA. D genes are given only for firm matches. A row's size may be missing; if present it is once, few, many or a size class.

V gene: TRBV2; J gene: TRBJ2-2; clone size: many; D gene: TRBD2; CDR3 protein: CASKQAGGPRSTGELFF; CDR3 DNA: TGTGCCAGCAAGCAGGCGGGAGGGCCTCGGAGCACCGGGGAGCTGTTTTTT
V gene: TRBV6-1; J gene: TRBJ1-5; clone size: .; D gene: .; CDR3 protein: CASSVYDHTRNQPQHF; CDR3 DNA: TGTGCCAGCAGCGTATACGACCATACCCGTAATCAGCCCCAGCATTTT
V gene: TRBV29-1; J gene: TRBJ2-1; clone size: few; D gene: TRBD2; CDR3 protein: CSGTSGSGNEQFF; CDR3 DNA: TGCAGCGGGACTAGCGGGAGTGGAAATGAGCAGTTCTTC
V gene: TRBV5-5; J gene: TRBJ2-6; clone size: few; D gene: .; CDR3 protein: CASSPRTASGANVLTF; CDR3 DNA: TGTGCCAGCAGCCCAAGGACAGCCTCTGGGGCCAACGTCCTGACTTTC
V gene: TRBV6-1; J gene: TRBJ2-5; clone size: .; D gene: TRBD2; CDR3 protein: CASRRERGQETQYF; CDR3 DNA: TGTGCCAGCAGACGAGAGCGGGGCCAAGAGACCCAGTACTTC
V gene: TRBV2; J gene: TRBJ2-1; clone size: few; D gene: TRBD2; CDR3 protein: CASRGGGINEQFF; CDR3 DNA: TGTGCCAGCAGAGGCGGGGGTATCAATGAGCAGTTCTTC
V gene: TRBV6-1; J gene: TRBJ2-1; clone size: few; D gene: TRBD2; CDR3 protein: CASKQLAGGGSYNEQFF; CDR3 DNA: TGTGCCAGCAAACAACTAGCGGGAGGGGGCTCCTACAATGAGCAGTTCTTC
V gene: TRBV5-1; J gene: TRBJ2-7; clone size: many; D gene: .; CDR3 protein: CASSLTQGYEQYF; CDR3 DNA: TGCGCCAGCAGCTTGACCCAGGGCTACGAGCAGTACTTC
V gene: TRBV5-4; J gene: TRBJ2-1; clone size: .; D gene: .; CDR3 protein: CASRSGVQNNEQFF; CDR3 DNA: TGTGCCAGCAGATCTGGTGTACAAAACAATGAGCAGTTCTTC
V gene: TRBV5-1; J gene: TRBJ1-1; clone size: many; D gene: TRBD1; CDR3 protein: CASSSRGGGMGTEAFF; CDR3 DNA: TGCGCCAGCAGCTCTAGAGGAGGGGGCATGGGCACTGAAGCTTTCTTT
V gene: TRBV18; J gene: TRBJ2-2; clone size: many; D gene: .; CDR3 protein: CASSPITNTGELFF; CDR3 DNA: TGTGCCAGCTCACCGATCACGAACACCGGGGAGCTGTTTTTT
V gene: TRBV10-3; J gene: TRBJ1-5; clone size: .; D gene: .; CDR3 protein: CAIRGSEGQPQHF; CDR3 DNA: TGTGCCATCAGGGGGTCAGAGGGGCAGCCCCAGCATTTT
V gene: TRBV15; J gene: TRBJ1-5; clone size: .; D gene: .; CDR3 protein: CATSSDSIFNQPQHF; CDR3 DNA: TGTGCCACCAGCAGTGACAGCATCTTCAATCAGCCCCAGCATTTT
V gene: TRBV12-5; J gene: TRBJ2-5; clone size: .; D gene: .; CDR3 protein: CASGLPPPVGTQYF; CDR3 DNA: TGTGCTAGTGGTTTGCCCCCTCCGGTTGGGACCCAGTACTTC
V gene: TRBV24-1; J gene: TRBJ2-4; clone size: few; D gene: .; CDR3 protein: CASQSRGNDIQYF; CDR3 DNA: TGTGCCAGCCAAAGTCGAGGGAACGACATTCAGTACTTC
V gene: TRBV28; J gene: TRBJ1-6; clone size: few; D gene: .; CDR3 protein: CASCPSGTGTLHF; CDR3 DNA: TGTGCCAGCTGTCCTTCGGGTACAGGAACCCTCCACTTT
V gene: TRBV20-1; J gene: TRBJ1-1; clone size: few; D gene: TRBD1; CDR3 protein: CSANRGQRTEAFF; CDR3 DNA: TGCAGTGCCAACAGGGGGCAGAGGACTGAAGCTTTCTTT
V gene: TRBV4-2; J gene: TRBJ2-7; clone size: .; D gene: TRBD2; CDR3 protein: CASSARLAGPYEQYF; CDR3 DNA: TGTGCCAGCAGCGCTCGACTAGCGGGACCCTACGAGCAGTACTTC
V gene: TRBV5-1; J gene: TRBJ2-2; clone size: few; D gene: TRBD1; CDR3 protein: CASSPGTGGPGELFF; CDR3 DNA: TGCGCCAGCAGCCCCGGGACAGGGGGCCCCGGGGAGCTGTTTTTT
V gene: TRBV20-1; J gene: TRBJ2-1; clone size: .; D gene: TRBD1; CDR3 protein: CSADRGFGGNEQFF; CDR3 DNA: TGCAGTGCTGACAGGGGGTTTGGGGGCAATGAGCAGTTCTTC
V gene: TRBV9; J gene: TRBJ2-1; clone size: .; D gene: TRBD2; CDR3 protein: CASSARLAGNEQFF; CDR3 DNA: TGTGCCAGCAGCGCAAGACTAGCGGGAAATGAGCAGTTCTTC
V gene: TRBV29-1; J gene: TRBJ2-1; clone size: few; D gene: .; CDR3 protein: CSGRLDDYNEQFF; CDR3 DNA: TGCAGCGGACGACTAGACGACTACAATGAGCAGTTCTTC
V gene: TRBV7-9; J gene: TRBJ2-7; clone size: few; D gene: TRBD1; CDR3 protein: CASSPDPGTARSREQYF; CDR3 DNA: TGTGCCAGCAGCCCAGACCCCGGGACAGCAAGATCGCGTGAGCAGTACTTC
V gene: TRBV19; J gene: TRBJ1-2; clone size: few; D gene: .; CDR3 protein: CASSSGNYGYTF; CDR3 DNA: TGTGCCAGTAGTTCCGGTAACTATGGCTACACCTTC
V gene: TRBV5-1; J gene: TRBJ2-7; clone size: .; D gene: .; CDR3 protein: CASSLAGGPTYEQYF; CDR3 DNA: TGCGCCAGCAGCTTGGCCGGGGGACCGACTTACGAGCAGTACTTC
V gene: TRBV28; J gene: TRBJ1-5; clone size: many; D gene: .; CDR3 protein: CASSLTEGSQPQHF; CDR3 DNA: TGTGCCAGCAGTTTGACCGAGGGGAGTCAGCCCCAGCATTTT
V gene: TRBV6-1; J gene: TRBJ2-7; clone size: .; D gene: TRBD1; CDR3 protein: CASFPVGQGRSYEQYF; CDR3 DNA: TGTGCCAGTTTTCCAGTGGGACAGGGGAGGTCCTACGAGCAGTACTTC
V gene: TRBV9; J gene: TRBJ2-3; clone size: .; D gene: TRBD2; CDR3 protein: CASSLGLAGSSTDTQYF; CDR3 DNA: TGTGCCAGCAGCCTAGGACTAGCGGGGTCGAGCACAGATACGCAGTATTTT
V gene: TRBV3-1; J gene: TRBJ2-2; clone size: .; D gene: TRBD1; CDR3 protein: CASSHGVTFRDRTTGELFF; CDR3 DNA: TGTGCCAGCAGCCATGGAGTCACGTTCAGGGACAGGACCACCGGGGAGCTGTTTTTT
V gene: TRBV7-3; J gene: TRBJ1-4; clone size: .; D gene: .; CDR3 protein: CASSRLGGPGEKLFF; CDR3 DNA: TGTGCCAGCAGCCGCCTGGGAGGGCCGGGCGAAAAACTGTTTTTT
V gene: TRBV12-5; J gene: TRBJ2-1; clone size: .; D gene: TRBD2; CDR3 protein: CASGPGLVQYNEQFF; CDR3 DNA: TGTGCTAGTGGTCCGGGACTAGTCCAATACAATGAGCAGTTCTTC
V gene: TRBV5-6; J gene: TRBJ1-2; clone size: many; D gene: .; CDR3 protein: CASSQDQGFGGYTF; CDR3 DNA: TGTGCCAGCAGTCAGGACCAGGGGTTCGGTGGCTACACCTTC
V gene: TRBV19; J gene: TRBJ2-2; clone size: .; D gene: TRBD1; CDR3 protein: CASSKGQGSNGELFF; CDR3 DNA: TGTGCCAGTAGTAAAGGACAGGGGAGTAACGGTGAGCTGTTTTTT
V gene: TRBV5-6; J gene: TRBJ1-3; clone size: once; D gene: .; CDR3 protein: CASSLATGPGNTIYF; CDR3 DNA: TGTGCCAGCAGCTTGGCAACAGGCCCTGGAAACACCATATATTTT
V gene: TRBV12-3/TRBV12-4; J gene: TRBJ1-1; clone size: many; D gene: .; CDR3 protein: CASSDGLGRPPLNTEAFF; CDR3 DNA: TGTGCCAGCAGTGACGGACTGGGGAGGCCGCCCCTGAACACTGAAGCTTTCTTT
V gene: TRBV20-1; J gene: TRBJ2-7; clone size: few; D gene: TRBD1; CDR3 protein: CSAARGQDEQYF; CDR3 DNA: TGCAGTGCCGCCCGGGGACAGGACGAGCAGTACTTC